One and the same sample provided the 8 T cell receptor beta chains below, sequenced in a study of cytomegalovirus exposure and HLA in healthy donors. The PCR contained 60 Vbeta and 13 Jbeta primers. TCRdb keeps only in-frame clones here, not all; method: immunoSEQ multiplex PCR. This sample carries 45,000 to 65,000 clones, more than 65% of them seen once, and the ten largest clones take approximately 2.8%. Material for sequencing was PBMCs. These receptors originate from a woman aged 18-29 years in good health and CMV-seronegative.

This clone was seen only once. The V call is TRBV5-1, the J call TRBJ1-1, with 9 bases aligning to TRBD1. V lost 2 bases, J lost 5 bases, and 7 bases stayed unmatched. This CDR3 has 15 amino acids. CDR1 and CDR2 from the germline V gene are SGHRS and YFSETQ. CDR3 region: CASSFEGTGWTEAFF. The CDR3 DNA is TGCGCCAGCAGCTTCGAGGGGACAGGGTGGACTGAAGCTTTCTTT.

The chain combines TRBV6-4 with TRBJ1-2, with TRBD1 as a possible D gene (5 bases). CDR1 MRHNA and CDR2 SNTAGT come from the germline V gene. The CDR3 totals 14 residues. Trimming left V 0 bases short and J 4 bases short, with 9 bases between. CDR3 region: CASSDSSGLYGYTF. In nucleotides, the CDR3 is TGTGCCAGCAGTGACTCGTCAGGGCTCTATGGCTACACCTTC.

This rearrangement joins TRBV28 to TRBJ2-7; TRBD1 matches 8 bases. V lost 5 bases to trimming and J lost 3 bases; unmatched junction nucleotides: 9. The germline CDR1 and CDR2 sequences are MDHEN and SYDVKM. This CDR3 is 15 amino acids long. The CDR3 is CASSTGQGMYYEQYF. The DNA for the CDR3 is TGTGCCAGCAGTACCGGACAGGGCATGTACTACGAGCAGTACTTC.

V and J are TRBV4-2 and TRBJ2-3; TRBD1 agrees at 11 bases. CDR3 length: 17 residues. V gave up 1 base and J gave up 3 bases; unmatched junction bases: 6. The germline gives CDR1 LGHNA, CDR2 YNFKEQ. The CDR3 DNA sequence: TGTGCCAGCAGCCAAGCGGTATGGGACAGGGGGACAGATACGCAGTATTTT. Translation: CASSQAVWDRGTDTQYF.

This chain uses TRBV6-1 with TRBJ2-3; tentative D call: TRBD1 (5 bases). CDR3 length equals 15 residues. The V gene lost 9 bases and the J gene lost 2 bases, with 18 bases spanning the gap. Per the germline V gene, CDR1 is MNHNS and CDR2 is SASEGT. As DNA, the CDR3 is TGTGCCAGTAAGCTCGGCAGGGCACTCACAGATACGCAGTATTTT. It yields the protein CASKLGRALTDTQYF.

The rearrangement joins TRBV10-2 to TRBJ1-2; D gene unclear. This CDR3 has 12 residues. V lost 0 bases and J lost 10, with 9 bases in between. CDR1 and CDR2 from the germline V gene are WSHSY and SAAADI. The CDR3 protein is CASSESGHDYTF. CDR3 DNA sequence: TGCGCCAGCAGTGAGTCTGGGCATGACTACACCTTC.

The chain recombines TRBV6-1 with TRBJ1-1; perhaps TRBD1 as D (6 bases). Germline V CDR1 and CDR2: MNHNS, SASEGT. The CDR3 has 14 amino acids. Trimming took 1 base from V and 5 from J, leaving 11 bases between them. CDR3 sequence reads: CASSEGYRETEAFF. CDR3 coding DNA: TGTGCCAGCAGTGAAGGATACAGGGAGACTGAAGCTTTCTTT.

This sequence joins TRBV7-9 and TRBJ1-3; 7 bases line up with TRBD1. The J segment lost 2 bases and the V segment lost 5 bases, leaving 6 bases of the junction unmatched. Per germline, CDR1 SEHNR and CDR2 FQNEAQ (reference sequence). The CDR3 is 15 amino acids. CDR3 in DNA: TGTGCCAGCAGCCTTCGAGGGGGCCCTGGAAACACCATATATTTT. Protein: CASSLRGGPGNTIYF.